This entry features one T cell receptor (beta chain) sequence. The germline CDR1 and CDR2 sequences are SEHNR and FQNEAQ (reference sequence). V lost 1 base and J lost 0, with 12 bases in between. CDR3 length: 16 residues. This record comes from a study of PD-1 blockade in classical Hodgkin lymphoma. The table came from immunoSEQ multiplex PCR; TCRdb's copy has only in-frame clones and leaves some out. The sample carries tens of thousands of clones, approximately 70% recorded once. All trial patients relapsed after autologous stem cell transplantation. Specimen: peripheral blood mononuclear cells (PBMCs), collected at baseline. This sequence joins TRBV7-9 and TRBJ2-5; maybe TRBD1 (5 bases). The clonotype comes from a human donor with classical Hodgkin lymphoma. CDR3 nucleotides: TGTGCCAGCAGCTTAGAGGGCAGGGCTGACCAAGAGACCCAGTACTTC. It is translated as CASSLEGRADQETQYF.